The 32 T cell receptor beta chains below come from one sample, sequenced in a study of HIV-infected children after antiretroviral therapy interruption. The TCR library was built from RNA with a 3' RACE protocol and unique molecular identifiers. A single record per CDR3 protein comes from TCRdb applying MiXCR to the 3' RACE reads. Among tens of thousands of distinct CDR3 sequences listed, more than 3.5% were seen once. Treatment specified: PENTA 11 planned treatment interruption arm or continuous ART arm. The specimen comprised CD45RA+ CD4+ T cells from PBMCs, pooled from several time points, sampled from a donor given antiretroviral therapy, either interrupted or continuous. Noted subset: naive CD4+ CD45RA+ CD45RO- T cells. The origin of the receptors is a pool of human donors with HIV.

This clonotype was observed at least ten times. The chain is built from TRBV12-3 or TRBV12-4 and TRBJ1-1; tentatively, D is TRBD1 (5 bases). There are 14 residues in the CDR3. V shed 3 bases and J shed 0 bases, with 8 bases lying between them. The CDR3, as DNA: TGTGCCAGCAGTTTCCCGGGGGTGAACACTGAAGCTTTCTTT. It yields the protein CASSFPGVNTEAFF.

This CDR3 reads CASSWDRRNTEAFF. The CDR3 DNA reads as TGCGCCAGCAGCTGGGACAGGAGGAACACTGAAGCTTTCTTT. The genes are TRBV5-1 and TRBJ1-1, with TRBD1 matching over 8 bases. Germline CDR1 reads SGHRS; CDR2 reads YFSETQ. The V and J ends lost 3 bases and 1 base, in that order; junction bases with no gene match: 2. The CDR3 extends over 14 amino acids. Variable domain in full (rest from reference TRBV5-1 and TRBJ1-1): KAGVTQTPRYLIKTRGQQVTLSCSPISGHRSVSWYQQTPGQGLQFLFEYFSETQRNKGNFPGRFSGRQFSNSRSEMNVSTLELGDSALYLCASSWDRRNTEAFFGQGTRLTVV.

This clonotype was observed many times. The chain employs TRBV19 and TRBJ2-7, with 7 bases aligning to TRBD2. V was clipped by 6 bases and J by 0 bases; unmatched bases: 8. This CDR3 region has 15 residues. Germline V gene sequence: CDR1 LNHDA, CDR2 SQIVND (reference sequence). The CDR3 loop is CASSVSSGNSYEQYF. The CDR3 DNA sequence: TGTGCCAGTAGCGTCTCTAGCGGTAACTCCTACGAGCAGTACTTC.

The chain links TRBV18 to TRBJ1-2, with no clear D. V gave up 6 bases and J gave up 6 bases, with 11 bases separating them. There are 12 residues in the CDR3. Germline V gene data show CDR1 as KGHSH and CDR2 as LQKENI. The CDR3 DNA sequence: TGTGCCAGCTCCCCCGTTGGGGATGGCTACACCTTC. Its protein is CASSPVGDGYTF.

This clonotype has only a few counts. The rearrangement links TRBV24-1 to TRBJ2-2, with D unresolved. Germline V gives CDR1 KGHDR, CDR2 SFDVKD. V lost 1 base, J lost 4 bases, and 3 bases lay in between. This CDR3 is built from 13 residues. CDR3 sequence (DNA): TGTGCCACCAGTGATTTCGGCACCGGGGAGCTGTTTTTT. Amino acid sequence: CATSDFGTGELFF.

This clonotype showed up many times. The chain employs TRBV28 and TRBJ2-3; 8 bases line up with TRBD1. V trimming: 4 bases; J trimming: 6 bases; junction bases outside the gene matches: 6. Germline V gives CDR1 MDHEN, CDR2 SYDVKM. The CDR3 spans 14 residues. The CDR3 sequence: CASSWEAGGDTQYF. DNA of the CDR3: TGTGCCAGCAGTTGGGAGGCAGGGGGCGATACGCAGTATTTT.

This clonotype was detected many times. The chain employs TRBV18 and TRBJ2-3, with D hard to call. V was trimmed by 3 bases and J by 1 base, leaving 8 bases between them. The CDR3 spans 14 residues. In germline, CDR1 is KGHSH, CDR2 LQKENI. The CDR3 sequence: CASSPATGTDTQYF. The CDR3 region has the DNA TGTGCCAGCTCACCTGCCACAGGCACAGATACGCAGTATTTT. The full variable domain, with the rest looked up from reference TRBV18 and TRBJ2-3, is NAGVMQNPRHLVRRRGQEARLRCSPMKGHSHVYWYRQLPEEGLKFMVYLQKENIIDESGMPKERFSAEFPKEGPSILRIQQVVRGDSAAYFCASSPATGTDTQYFGPGTRLTVL.

Ten or more counts support this clonotype. This chain connects TRBV7-3 to TRBJ1-5; D is perhaps TRBD1 (5 bases). Germline V gene lookup returns CDR1 SGHTA and CDR2 FQGTGA. The CDR3 contains 18 residues. Trimming left V 8 bases short and J 3 bases short, with 26 bases between. CDR3 sequence: CASVKSDYTGKYNQPQHF. CDR3 DNA: TGTGCCAGCGTCAAGTCGGACTATACAGGAAAATACAATCAGCCCCAGCATTTT. Variable domain in full (rest from reference TRBV7-3 and TRBJ1-5): GAGVSQTPSNKVTEKGKYVELRCDPISGHTALYWYRQSLGQGPEFLIYFQGTGAADDSGLPNDRFFAVRPEGSVSTLKIQRTERGDSAVYLCASVKSDYTGKYNQPQHFGDGTRLSIL.

The chain uses TRBV18 and TRBJ1-1; possibly TRBD1 for D (5 bases). V shed 0 bases and J shed 6 bases, with 20 bases lying between them. CDR3 size: 17 residues. The germline V gene encodes CDR1 KGHSH and CDR2 LQKENI. CDR3 sequence reads: CASSPPSGRGGAAEAFF. CDR3 in DNA: TGTGCCAGCTCACCACCCTCCGGTCGGGGTGGGGCAGCTGAAGCTTTCTTT.

This clonotype came up many times. The chain has TRBV12-5 and TRBJ2-3, with no clear D. The CDR3 covers 13 residues. V was cut by 6 bases and J by 6 bases, with 13 bases left in between. Germline CDR1 is LGHNT and CDR2 is FRNRAP. The CDR3, as DNA: TGTGCTAGTGGACTGCCCGCGTCCGATACGCAGTATTTT. This gives the protein CASGLPASDTQYF.

The gene calls are TRBV9 and TRBJ1-5; D not certain. This CDR3 spans 13 amino acids. The V and J ends lost 2 bases and 6 bases respectively, with 9 bases between them. Germline CDR1 SGDLS, CDR2 YYNGEE. The CDR3 sequence: CASSVGQFQPQHF. CDR3 coding DNA: TGTGCCAGCAGCGTGGGCCAATTTCAGCCCCAGCATTTT.

J is TRBJ1-6 and V is TRBV27, with 8 bases aligning to TRBD1. This CDR3 comprises 14 residues. V lost 6 bases, J lost 10 bases, and 8 bases stayed unmatched. Per germline, CDR1 MNHEY and CDR2 SMNVEV (reference sequence). The CDR3 bases are TGTGCCAGCAGAAGAGGACAGGGTGGATCACCCCTCCACTTT. The encoded protein is CASRRGQGGSPLHF.

This clonotype has at least ten counts. The chain uses TRBV24-1 and TRBJ1-2; weak D call: TRBD1 (5 bases). The ends were cut back, 9 bases at V and 7 bases at J, with 20 bases in the middle. The V gene's germline CDR1 is KGHDR and CDR2 SFDVKD. This CDR3 contains 14 residues. CDR3 residues: CATGDSRETSGYTF. For the CDR3, the DNA is TGTGCCACCGGAGACAGCAGAGAAACGAGTGGCTACACCTTC.

There are many counts of this clonotype. The gene calls are TRBV30 and TRBJ2-7; D is ambiguous. This CDR3 has 11 amino acids. Trimming removed 3 bases from V and 4 bases from J, with 7 bases in between. CDR1 and CDR2 from the germline V gene are GTSNPN and SVGIG (reference sequence). CDR3 protein: CAWRRPYEQYF. As DNA, the CDR3 is TGTGCCTGGAGAAGACCTTACGAGCAGTACTTC.

This clonotype was found many times. The chain combines TRBV29-1 with TRBJ2-3; 7 nucleotides match TRBD1. Germline-derived CDR1 and CDR2 are SQVTM and ANQGSEA. Trimming removed 4 bases from V and 2 bases from J; junction bases left unmatched: 6. The CDR3 extends over 14 amino acids. CDR3 loop: CSVARDSHTDTQYF. For the CDR3, the DNA is TGCAGCGTTGCCCGGGACAGCCACACAGATACGCAGTATTTT.

This clonotype was seen ten or more times. The chain uses TRBV6-5 and TRBJ2-2; D may be TRBD1 or TRBD2 (6 bases each). CDR1 is MNHEY, CDR2 SVGAGI, per germline. The V end was cut by 7 bases, the J end by 5 bases, with 20 bases between. The CDR3 runs to 16 residues. CDR3 residues: CASTLMSGARTGELFF. The CDR3 nucleotides read TGTGCCAGCACCCTAATGTCGGGGGCGCGTACCGGGGAGCTGTTTTTT.

This clonotype was counted ten times or more. The rearrangement joins TRBV12-3 or TRBV12-4 to TRBJ1-4, with no clear D. The CDR3 is 14 amino acids. The V end was cut by 6 bases, the J end by 8 bases, with 16 bases between. The CDR3 here is CASSTRGEREKLFF. The CDR3 DNA sequence: TGTGCCAGCAGCACTCGTGGGGAGCGAGAAAAACTGTTTTTT.

The table lists this clonotype with many counts. The V call is TRBV30, the J call TRBJ2-3; 10 bases map to TRBD1. Trimming took 3 bases from V and 2 from J; bases not matched to a gene: 11. The CDR3 has 17 residues. Germline CDR1 and CDR2: GTSNPN and SVGIG (reference sequence). The CDR3 reads CAWRPEGQGLFTDTQYF. The CDR3 DNA is TGTGCCTGGAGACCGGAGGGACAGGGGTTGTTCACAGATACGCAGTATTTT.

This clonotype was recorded many times. This chain joins TRBV19 and TRBJ2-2, with D uncertain. The CDR3 runs to 15 residues. V lost 5 bases to trimming and J lost 0 bases, with 10 bases between them. Looked up from germline, CDR1 is LNHDA and CDR2 is SQIVND (reference sequence). The CDR3 is CASSPRRPNTGELFF. The CDR3 DNA reads TGTGCCAGTAGTCCCCGACGGCCGAACACCGGGGAGCTGTTTTTT.

This clonotype was detected ten times or more. The chain recombines TRBV24-1 with TRBJ2-1; TRBD2 aligns across 10 bases. The CDR3 is made up of 15 amino acids. With V trimmed by 7 bases and J by 7 bases, 9 bases remained unmatched. Germline CDR1 is KGHDR and CDR2 is SFDVKD. CDR3 protein: CATSSSGGGFNEQFF. In DNA form, the CDR3 reads TGTGCCACCAGCTCCAGCGGGGGGGGATTTAATGAGCAGTTCTTC.

The table lists this clonotype with many counts. The chain recombines TRBV10-3 with TRBJ1-1; D possibly corresponds to TRBD1 (5 bases). CDR1 is ENHRY, CDR2 SYGVKD, per germline. The CDR3 is 13 amino acids. Trimming took off 7 bases at V and 0 bases at J, with 9 bases between the two ends. The CDR3 loop is CAITSTVNTEAFF. The CDR3 coding sequence is TGTGCCATCACTTCGACAGTGAACACTGAAGCTTTCTTT.

This clonotype was seen at least ten times. The chain joins TRBV29-1 to TRBJ2-7, with 10 nucleotides matching TRBD1. CDR3 length equals 13 residues. Germline V gene data show CDR1 as SQVTM and CDR2 as ANQGSEA. J was trimmed by 6 bases and V by 6 bases; bases with no gene match: 8. CDR3 nucleotides: TGCAGCGTGCAGGGACAGGGGTATGGCGAGCAGTACTTC. Amino acids: CSVQGQGYGEQYF.

This clonotype has at least ten counts. The CDR3 here is CATSDPLDRGDYGYTF. As DNA, the CDR3 is TGTGCCACCAGTGACCCCTTGGACAGGGGAGACTATGGCTACACCTTC. This chain connects TRBV24-1 to TRBJ1-2; 9 bases agree with TRBD1. The CDR3 extends over 16 amino acids. Germline assignment: CDR1 KGHDR and CDR2 SFDVKD. V shed 4 bases and J 3 bases; nucleotides not matched to a gene: 8.

The sample holds many counts of this clonotype. The rearrangement uses TRBV3-1 and TRBJ2-7; maybe TRBD1 (5 bases). Trimming cost V 6 bases and J 3 bases, with 9 bases left between them. This CDR3 comprises 12 residues. CDR1 is LGHDT, CDR2 YNNKEL, per germline (reference sequence). CDR3 sequence (DNA): TGTGCCAGCAGTCGGACAATCTACGAGCAGTACTTC. It translates to CASSRTIYEQYF.

This clonotype was detected ten times or more. This chain links TRBV9 with TRBJ2-5; unclear D gene. V lost 4 bases, J lost 2 bases, and 12 bases lay in between. Germline V lookup: CDR1 SGDLS, CDR2 YYNGEE. The CDR3 runs 14 residues. The CDR3 is CASSIGRAQETQYF. In nucleotides, the CDR3 is TGTGCCAGCAGCATAGGACGGGCACAAGAGACCCAGTACTTC.

This clonotype has ten or more counts. The rearrangement links TRBV6-5 to TRBJ1-1; no definite D call. Germline V gene sequence: CDR1 MNHEY, CDR2 SVGAGI. This CDR3 region has 17 residues. The ends were cut back, 2 bases at V and 0 bases at J, with 16 bases in the middle. The CDR3 sequence: CASSYRRGQEMNTEAFF. CDR3 DNA sequence: TGTGCCAGCAGTTACCGTAGAGGTCAGGAGATGAACACTGAAGCTTTCTTT.

The table lists this clonotype with many counts. This chain uses TRBV7-8 with TRBJ2-3, with D unresolved. Germline V gene lookup returns CDR1 SGHVS and CDR2 FQNEAQ. With 3 bases removed from V and 5 bases from J, the gap between germline ends came to 12 bases. This CDR3 has 14 amino acids. The CDR3 region is CASSFFPRGDTQYF. DNA for the CDR3: TGTGCCAGCAGCTTCTTTCCTCGCGGAGATACGCAGTATTTT.

This clonotype was picked up many times. This chain uses TRBV23-1 with TRBJ1-5; 7 nucleotides align to TRBD1. TRBV23-1 is an ORF; its function is uncertain. The CDR3 has 14 residues. V lost 5 bases, J lost 4 bases, and 5 bases stayed unmatched. Here the CDR3 reads CASSKPGQNQPQHF. DNA of the CDR3: TGCGCCAGCAGTAAACCGGGACAGAATCAGCCCCAGCATTTT.

This clonotype counts as medium-sized (0.01 to 0.1%). The genes are TRBV2 and TRBJ2-5, with 7 bases matching TRBD1. Germline V gene lookup returns CDR1 SNHLY and CDR2 FYNNEI. This CDR3 is 15 amino acids long. The V gene end was trimmed by 3 bases and the J gene end by 1 base; junction bases not matched to a gene: 5. CDR3 sequence (DNA): TGTGCCAGCAGTGACAGGGGGACAGTCCAAGAGACCCAGTACTTC. Amino acids: CASSDRGTVQETQYF.

The chain couples TRBV18 to TRBJ2-7, with D maybe TRBD2 (5 bases). The CDR3 length is 16 residues. The germline V gene encodes CDR1 KGHSH and CDR2 LQKENI. Trimming removed 2 bases from V and 0 bases from J, with 14 bases in between. The CDR3 loop reads CASSPTPGRDSYEQYF. CDR3 in DNA: TGTGCCAGCTCACCAACGCCCGGACGGGACTCCTACGAGCAGTACTTC.

This clonotype was found once. This chain connects TRBV27 to TRBJ2-2; no clear D gene. V lost 8 bases and J 6 bases, leaving 7 bases between the germline ends. Germline CDR1 and CDR2: MNHEY and SMNVEV (reference sequence). This CDR3 spans 11 amino acids. CDR3 nucleotides: TGTGCCAGCTATGGTCCCGGGGAGCTGTTTTTT. Residues: CASYGPGELFF.

This clonotype was observed a handful of times. An end of the junction differs from the germline gene, which may be a read error. CDR3 loop: CVSSWARSNTEAFF. The CDR3, as DNA: TGTGTCAGCAGCTGGGCCAGAAGTAACACTGAAGCTTTCTTT. This sequence joins TRBV11-3 and TRBJ1-1, with no clear D. The CDR3 has 14 amino acids. Germline V gene sequence: CDR1 SGHNT, CDR2 YENEEA.